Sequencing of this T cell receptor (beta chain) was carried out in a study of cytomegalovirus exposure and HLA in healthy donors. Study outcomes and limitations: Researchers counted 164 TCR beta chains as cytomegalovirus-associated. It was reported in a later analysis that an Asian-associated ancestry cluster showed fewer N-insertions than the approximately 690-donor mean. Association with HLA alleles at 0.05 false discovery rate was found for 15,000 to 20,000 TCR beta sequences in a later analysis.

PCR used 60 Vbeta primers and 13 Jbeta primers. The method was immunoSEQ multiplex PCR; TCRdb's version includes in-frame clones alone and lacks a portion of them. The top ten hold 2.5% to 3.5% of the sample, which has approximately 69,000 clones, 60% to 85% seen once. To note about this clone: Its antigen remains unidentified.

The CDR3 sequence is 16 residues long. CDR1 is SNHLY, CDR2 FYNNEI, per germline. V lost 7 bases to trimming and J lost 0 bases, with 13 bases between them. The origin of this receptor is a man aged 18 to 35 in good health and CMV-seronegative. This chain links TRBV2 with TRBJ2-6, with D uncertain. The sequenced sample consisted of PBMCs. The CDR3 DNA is TGTGCCAGCAAGAGGCGAGTTATCTCTGGGGCCAACGTCCTGACTTTC. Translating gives CASKRRVISGANVLTF.